This T cell receptor beta chain was sequenced during a study of T cells in women clearing cervical HPV infection. Study summary: HLA type stays a possible confounder, typing being limited.

Generated by immunoSEQ multiplex PCR, the TCRdb table keeps only in-frame clones and is missing some. Its table lists about 30,000 clones. CDR3 length: 16 amino acids. V was clipped by 3 bases and J by 1 base; unmatched bases: 4. In germline, CDR1 is SGHRS, CDR2 YFSETQ. Whole-study results and caveats: Richness plus V gene abundances separated cases from controls with AUC about 0.8. CIN3+ cases had significantly higher TCR richness than controls; evenness did not differ.

All donors had a single incident cervical HPV16 infection, not prevalent. Comment on this clone: Its target is not known. The read ends 3 residues shy of where the CDR3 ends; the end is completed using the germline J gene.

The sequencing input was blood buffy coat. This clonotype originated in a woman between 18 and 70 years old with a cervical HPV16 infection that either progressed to CIN3+ or cleared (not recorded which). The gene calls are TRBV5-1 and TRBJ2-3; 11 nucleotides match TRBD1. The part of the CDR3 DNA that was read is TGCGCCAGCAGCTCGGGACAGGGGGGGGGCACAGATACG. Its protein is CASSSGQGGGTDT. The whole CDR3 protein is CASSSGQGGGTDTQYF.